Many counts were recorded for the clone carrying this T cell receptor beta chain. The antigen is undetermined. All patients were treatment-naive before thyroid surgery. The CDR3 length is 16 residues. The V end was cut by 3 bases, the J end by 7 bases, with 16 bases between. This sample stems from a study of metastatic and nonmetastatic thyroid tumors. Study conclusions and caveats: Significantly greater TCR beta diversity was reportedly found in malignant thyroid tumors than in benign nodules (in blood and tumor).

Authors' processing steps: Variation in CDR3 across clinicopathological groups served as the basis for constructing a distant-metastasis classifier in papillary thyroid cancer. TCRdb re-analyzed the PCR reads through MiXCR. The authors' filters were not applied to this entry. The sample carries roughly 30,000 clones, 3.7% recorded once. The sample was blood. This chain joins TRBV12-3 or TRBV12-4 and TRBJ1-6; D possibly corresponds to TRBD1 (6 bases). This TCR was recovered from a male donor with papillary thyroid cancer or a benign thyroid nodule (not recorded which). Some clones in this sample may be carry-over from other donors' samples. In DNA, the CDR3 is TGTGCCAGCAGTTTCAACACGGGAGGGGGAAATTCACCCCTCCACTTT. Its translation is CASSFNTGGGNSPLHF.